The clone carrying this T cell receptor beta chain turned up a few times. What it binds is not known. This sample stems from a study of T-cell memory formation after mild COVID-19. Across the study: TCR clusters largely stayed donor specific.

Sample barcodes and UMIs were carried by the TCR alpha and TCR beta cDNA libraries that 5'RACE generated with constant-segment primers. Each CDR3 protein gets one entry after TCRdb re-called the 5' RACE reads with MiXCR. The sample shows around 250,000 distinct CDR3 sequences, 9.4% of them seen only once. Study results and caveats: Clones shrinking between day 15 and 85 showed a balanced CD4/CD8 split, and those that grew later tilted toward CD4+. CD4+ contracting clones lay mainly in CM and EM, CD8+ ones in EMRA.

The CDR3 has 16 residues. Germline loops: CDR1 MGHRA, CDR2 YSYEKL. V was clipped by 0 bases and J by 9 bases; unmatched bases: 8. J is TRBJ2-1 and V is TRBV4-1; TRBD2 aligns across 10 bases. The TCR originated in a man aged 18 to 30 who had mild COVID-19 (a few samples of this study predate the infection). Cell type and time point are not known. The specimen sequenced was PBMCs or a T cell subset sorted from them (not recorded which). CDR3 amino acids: CASSQESSGGAGEQFF. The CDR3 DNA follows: TGCGCCAGCAGCCAAGAATCCAGCGGGGGGGCCGGTGAGCAGTTCTTC.